One sample yielded the 2 T cell receptor beta chains listed below, sequenced in a study of post-analysis software for immune sequencing data (dated by TCRdb to the mid-2010s). The study at large found these results: A few TRBV segments, including TRBV5-6, TRBV5-1 and TRBV20-1, were significantly more frequent in patients than controls.

These receptors are not linked to any known antigen. Receptor amplification or capture employed PCR. The sample was run on an Illumina HiSeq 2500. Unique molecular identifiers were incorporated into TCR beta cDNA libraries to reduce PCR and sequencing biases. TCRdb took the public reads, trimmed them with fastp at Q25, ran MiXCR for clone calling and kept in-frame beta chains. Merged by CDR3 protein, the rows form single entries marked with the most common genes and DNA. The sample profile shows about 460,000 distinct CDR3 sequences; around 40% of them were found once. Roughly an eighth of the sample is taken by the ten largest. The sample comprised blood. These TCRs come from a girl under 18 with multiple sclerosis.

The rearrangement uses TRBV12-3 or TRBV12-4 and TRBJ2-1; 8 bases fit TRBD1. The CDR3 is 14 amino acids. The ends lost 7 bases at V and 6 bases at J; junction bases unmatched: 8. DNA for the CDR3: TGTGCCAGCACCCGGACCGGGACAGGCAATGAGCAGTTCTTC. This translates into CASTRTGTGNEQFF.

V gene TRBV12-3 or TRBV12-4 combines with J gene TRBJ2-1; the D is unclear. This CDR3 is built from 11 residues. Trimming took off 7 bases at V and 2 bases at J, with 3 bases between the two ends. DNA of the CDR3: TGTGCCAGCACCGCCTACAATGAGCAGTTCTTC. Its protein product is CASTAYNEQFF.